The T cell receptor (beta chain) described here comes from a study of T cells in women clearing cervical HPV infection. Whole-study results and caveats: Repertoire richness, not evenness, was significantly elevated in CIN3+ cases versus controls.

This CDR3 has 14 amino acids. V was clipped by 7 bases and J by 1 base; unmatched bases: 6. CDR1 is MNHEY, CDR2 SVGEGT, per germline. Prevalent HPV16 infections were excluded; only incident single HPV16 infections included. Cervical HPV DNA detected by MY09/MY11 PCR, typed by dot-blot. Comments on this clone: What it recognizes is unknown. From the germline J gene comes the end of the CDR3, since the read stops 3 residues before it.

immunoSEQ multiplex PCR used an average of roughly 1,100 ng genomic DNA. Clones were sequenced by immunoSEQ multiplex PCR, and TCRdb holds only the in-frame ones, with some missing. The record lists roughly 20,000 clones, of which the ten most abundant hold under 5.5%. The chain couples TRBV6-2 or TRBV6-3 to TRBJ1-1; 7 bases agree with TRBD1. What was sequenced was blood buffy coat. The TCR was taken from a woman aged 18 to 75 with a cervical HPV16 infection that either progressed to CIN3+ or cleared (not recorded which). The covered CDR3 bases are TGTGCCAGCAATTTCGGGACAGCGAACACTGAA. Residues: CASNFGTANTE. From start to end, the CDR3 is CASNFGTANTEAFF.